The clone carrying this T cell receptor beta chain has more than one count but fewer than ten. Methods used by the authors: Quantification of nucleated cells was approximated via reference gene primer amplification. Libraries were prepared by immunoSEQ multiplex PCR; TCRdb keeps only in-frame clonotypes and omits some of them. Clone size and the V and J calls come from that table; the DNA yielded D and trimming. In the table there are 150,000 to 200,000 clones, under 85% of which are singletons. With 0 bases clipped from V and 10 bases from J, the junction kept 5 bases outside the gene matches. Germline assignment: CDR1 GTSNPN and CDR2 SVGIG (reference sequence). The CDR3 loop spans 13 amino acids. The data are from a study of blood T cell repertoires in COVID-19. Overall study context: Whether acute or convalescent, the COVID-19 samples came from the United States, Italy and Spain. Sources were T cells, B-cell-depleted T cells, or PBMCs; the material itself was cDNA or gDNA.

The rearrangement joins TRBV30 to TRBJ1-1; 10 bases are shared with TRBD1. The TCR was taken from a man between 60 and 70 years old with active or convalescent COVID-19. The sample consisted of peripheral blood. The CDR3 DNA sequence: TGTGCCTGGAGTGTATGGGGACAGGGGAGAGCTTTCTTT. Amino acids: CAWSVWGQGRAFF. Using reference TRBV30 and TRBJ1-1 for the parts outside the CDR3, the full variable domain is SQTIHQWPATLVQPVGSPLSLECTVEGTSNPNLYWYRQAAGRGLQLLFYSVGIGQISSEVPQNLSASRPQDRQFILSSKKLLLSDSGFYLCAWSVWGQGRAFFGQGTRLTVV.